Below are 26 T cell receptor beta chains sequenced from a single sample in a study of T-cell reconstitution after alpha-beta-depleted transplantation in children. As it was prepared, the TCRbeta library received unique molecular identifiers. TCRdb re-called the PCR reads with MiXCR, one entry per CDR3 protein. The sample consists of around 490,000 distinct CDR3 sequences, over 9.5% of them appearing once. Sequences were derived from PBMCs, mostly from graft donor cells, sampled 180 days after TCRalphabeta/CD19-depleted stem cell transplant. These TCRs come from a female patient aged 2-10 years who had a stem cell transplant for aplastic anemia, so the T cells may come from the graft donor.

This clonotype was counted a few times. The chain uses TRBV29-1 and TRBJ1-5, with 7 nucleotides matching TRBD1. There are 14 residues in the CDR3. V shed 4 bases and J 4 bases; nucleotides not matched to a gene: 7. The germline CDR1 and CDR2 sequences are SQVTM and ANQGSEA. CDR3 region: CSVGDSASNQPQHF. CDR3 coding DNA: TGCAGCGTTGGGGACAGCGCCTCAAATCAGCCCCAGCATTTT.

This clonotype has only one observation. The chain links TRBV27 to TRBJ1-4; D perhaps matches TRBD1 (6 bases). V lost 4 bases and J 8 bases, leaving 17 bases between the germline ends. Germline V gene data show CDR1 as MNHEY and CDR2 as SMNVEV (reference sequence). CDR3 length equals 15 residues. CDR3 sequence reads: CASSSIKGHLEKLFF. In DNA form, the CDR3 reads TGTGCCAGCAGTTCCATAAAGGGACATTTAGAAAAACTGTTTTTT.

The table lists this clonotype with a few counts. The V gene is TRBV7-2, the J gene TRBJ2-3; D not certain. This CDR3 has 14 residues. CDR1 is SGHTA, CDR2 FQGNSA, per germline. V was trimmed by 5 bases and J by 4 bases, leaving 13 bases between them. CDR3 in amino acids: CASSRIRLADTQYF. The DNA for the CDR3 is TGTGCCAGCAGCCGAATACGCCTCGCAGATACGCAGTATTTT.

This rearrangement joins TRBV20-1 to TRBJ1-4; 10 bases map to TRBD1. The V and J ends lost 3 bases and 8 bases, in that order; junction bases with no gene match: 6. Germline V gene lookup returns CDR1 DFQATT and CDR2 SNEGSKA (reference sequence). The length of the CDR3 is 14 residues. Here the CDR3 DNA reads TGCAGTGCTAGGGTCGGGACAGGGGTAGAAAAACTGTTTTTT. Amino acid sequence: CSARVGTGVEKLFF.

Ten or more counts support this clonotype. The chain's CDR3 is CASSAYRLPTEAFF. The CDR3, as DNA: TGTGCCAGCAGTGCCTATCGGCTCCCTACTGAAGCTTTCTTT. The rearrangement uses TRBV6-1 and TRBJ1-1; D ambiguous. CDR3 length equals 14 residues. The germline V gene has CDR1 MNHNS and CDR2 SASEGT. The germline V and J ends were trimmed by 4 bases and 5 bases, with 14 bases remaining between them.

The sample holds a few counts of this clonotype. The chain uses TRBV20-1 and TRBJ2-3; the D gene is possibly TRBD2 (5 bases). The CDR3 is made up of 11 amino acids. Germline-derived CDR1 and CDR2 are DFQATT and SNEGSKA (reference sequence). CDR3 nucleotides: TGCTTGGCGGGCCCCACAGATACGCAGTATTTT. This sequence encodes CLAGPTDTQYF.

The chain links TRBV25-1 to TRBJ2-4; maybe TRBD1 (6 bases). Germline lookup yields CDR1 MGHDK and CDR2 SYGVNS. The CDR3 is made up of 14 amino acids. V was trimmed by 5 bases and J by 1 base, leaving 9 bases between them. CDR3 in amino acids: CASSSGVAKNIQYF. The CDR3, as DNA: TGTGCCAGCAGTTCAGGGGTGGCCAAAAACATTCAGTACTTC.

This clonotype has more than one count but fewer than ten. CDR3 nucleotide sequence: TGTGCCAGCATGAGGGGCTACGAGCAGTACTTC. It specifies CASMRGYEQYF. V usage is TRBV6-5 and J usage is TRBJ2-7; the D call may be TRBD1 or TRBD2 (5 bases each). V dropped 7 bases and J dropped 3 bases, with 7 bases sitting between them. Germline V gene lookup returns CDR1 MNHEY and CDR2 SVGAGI. This CDR3 has 11 residues.

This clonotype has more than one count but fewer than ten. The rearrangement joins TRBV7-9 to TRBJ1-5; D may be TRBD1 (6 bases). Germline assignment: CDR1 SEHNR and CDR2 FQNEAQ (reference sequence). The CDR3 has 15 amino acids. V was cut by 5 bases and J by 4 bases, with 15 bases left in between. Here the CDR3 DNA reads TGTGCCAGCAGCCCTTCTGGGGGCTCTAATCAGCCCCAGCATTTT. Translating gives CASSPSGGSNQPQHF.

In DNA, the CDR3 is TGTGCCAGCACCGTTTTGCGGGAGAACACTGAAGCTTTCTTT. It is translated as CASTVLRENTEAFF. The chain employs TRBV28 and TRBJ1-1; D remains ambiguous. Germline lookup yields CDR1 MDHEN and CDR2 SYDVKM. This CDR3 is built from 14 residues. The ends were cut back, 7 bases at V and 1 base at J, with 13 bases in the middle.

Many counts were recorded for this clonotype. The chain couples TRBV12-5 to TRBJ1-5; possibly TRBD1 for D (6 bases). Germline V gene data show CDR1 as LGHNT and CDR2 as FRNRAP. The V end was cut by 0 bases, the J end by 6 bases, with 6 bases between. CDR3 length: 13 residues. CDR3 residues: CASGLVGGQPQHF. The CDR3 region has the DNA TGTGCTAGTGGTTTGGTAGGGGGTCAGCCCCAGCATTTT.

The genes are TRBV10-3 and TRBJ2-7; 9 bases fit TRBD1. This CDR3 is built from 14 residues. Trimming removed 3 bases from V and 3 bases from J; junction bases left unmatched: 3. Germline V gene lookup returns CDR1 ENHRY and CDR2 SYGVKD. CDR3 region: CAISEPTGGYEQYV. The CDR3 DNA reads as TGTGCCATCAGTGAACCGACAGGGGGCTACGAGCAGTACGTC.

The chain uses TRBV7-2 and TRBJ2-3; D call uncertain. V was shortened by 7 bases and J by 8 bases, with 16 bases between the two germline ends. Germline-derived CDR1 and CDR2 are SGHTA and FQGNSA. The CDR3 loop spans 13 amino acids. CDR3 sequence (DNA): TGTGCCAGCACGTCGGTTGGAATGGGTACGCAGTATTTT. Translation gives CASTSVGMGTQYF.

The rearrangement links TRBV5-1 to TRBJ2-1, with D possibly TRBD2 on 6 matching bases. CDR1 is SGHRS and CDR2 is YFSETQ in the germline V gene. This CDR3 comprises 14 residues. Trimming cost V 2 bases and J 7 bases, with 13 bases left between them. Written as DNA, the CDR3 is TGCGCCAGCAGCTTAGGGACTGCTGCTAATGAGCAGTTCTTC. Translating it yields CASSLGTAANEQFF.

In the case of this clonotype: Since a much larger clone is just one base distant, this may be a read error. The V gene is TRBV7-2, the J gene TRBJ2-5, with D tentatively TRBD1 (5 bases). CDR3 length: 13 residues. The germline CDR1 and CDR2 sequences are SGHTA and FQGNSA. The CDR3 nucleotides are TGTGCCAGCAGCTTACCCAGGGTCCAACCGAAGGGCTTC. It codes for CASSLPRVQPKGF.

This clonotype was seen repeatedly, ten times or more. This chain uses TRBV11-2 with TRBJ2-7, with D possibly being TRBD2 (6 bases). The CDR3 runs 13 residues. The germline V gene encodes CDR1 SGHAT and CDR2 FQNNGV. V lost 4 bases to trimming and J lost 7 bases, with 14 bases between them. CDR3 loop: CASSSNREREQYV. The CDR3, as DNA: TGTGCCAGCAGCTCTAACCGGGAGAGGGAGCAGTACGTC.

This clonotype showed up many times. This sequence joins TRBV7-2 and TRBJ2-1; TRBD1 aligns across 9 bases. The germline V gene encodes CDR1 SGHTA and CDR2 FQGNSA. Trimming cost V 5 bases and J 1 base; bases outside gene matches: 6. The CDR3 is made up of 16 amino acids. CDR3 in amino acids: CASSPQGALSYNEQFF. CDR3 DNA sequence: TGTGCCAGCAGCCCACAGGGGGCTTTGTCCTACAATGAGCAGTTCTTC.

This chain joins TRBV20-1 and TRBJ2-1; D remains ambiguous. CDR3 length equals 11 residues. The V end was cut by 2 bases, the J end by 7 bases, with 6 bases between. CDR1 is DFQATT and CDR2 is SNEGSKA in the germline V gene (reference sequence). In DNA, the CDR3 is TGCAGTGCTAGAAAGACGAATGAGCAGTTCTTC. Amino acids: CSARKTNEQFF.

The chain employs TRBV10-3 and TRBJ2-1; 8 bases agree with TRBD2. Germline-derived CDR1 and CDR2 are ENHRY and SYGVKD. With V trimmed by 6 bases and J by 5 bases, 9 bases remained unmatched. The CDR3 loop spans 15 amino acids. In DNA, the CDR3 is TGTGCCATCAGGCCCAGCGGGAGAAGCAACAATGAGCAGTTCTTC. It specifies CAIRPSGRSNNEQFF.

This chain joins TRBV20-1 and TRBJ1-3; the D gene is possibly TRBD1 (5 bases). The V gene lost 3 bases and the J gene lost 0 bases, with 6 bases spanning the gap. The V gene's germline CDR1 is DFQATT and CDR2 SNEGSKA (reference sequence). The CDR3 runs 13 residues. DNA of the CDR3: TGCAGTGCTAGGGACACCTCTGGAAACACCATATATTTT. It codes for CSARDTSGNTIYF.

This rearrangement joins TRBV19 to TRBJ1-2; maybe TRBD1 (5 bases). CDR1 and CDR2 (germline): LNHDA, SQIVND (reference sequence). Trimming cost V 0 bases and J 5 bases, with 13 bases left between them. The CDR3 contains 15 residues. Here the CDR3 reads CASSIDHDSRYGYTF. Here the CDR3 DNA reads TGTGCCAGTAGTATAGATCATGACAGTAGATATGGCTACACCTTC. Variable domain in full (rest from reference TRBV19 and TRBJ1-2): DGGITQSPKYLFRKEGQNVTLSCEQNLNHDAMYWYRQDPGQGLRLIYYSQIVNDFQKGDIAEGYSVSREKKESFPLTVTSAQKNPTAFYLCASSIDHDSRYGYTFGSGTRLTVV.

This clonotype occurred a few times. Here the CDR3 DNA reads TGCAGTGCTAGTCGCAGGGCCGAGGATTCACCCCTCCACTTT. Protein product: CSASRRAEDSPLHF. This chain uses TRBV20-1 with TRBJ1-6; tentatively, D is TRBD1 (5 bases). Deletions cut 3 bases from V and 8 bases from J, with 14 bases between. The CDR3 consists of 14 residues. CDR1 and CDR2 from the germline V gene are DFQATT and SNEGSKA (reference sequence).

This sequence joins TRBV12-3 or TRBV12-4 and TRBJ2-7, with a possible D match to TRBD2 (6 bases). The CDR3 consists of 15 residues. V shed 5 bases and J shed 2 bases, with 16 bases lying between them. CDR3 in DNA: TGTGCCAGCAGTCCCGGGTCAGGGAGGCCCTACGAGCAGTACGTC. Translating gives CASSPGSGRPYEQYV.

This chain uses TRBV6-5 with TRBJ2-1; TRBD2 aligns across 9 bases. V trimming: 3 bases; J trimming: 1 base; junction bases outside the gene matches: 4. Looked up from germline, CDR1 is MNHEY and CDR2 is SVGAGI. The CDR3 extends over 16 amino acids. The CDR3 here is CASSYRAGGSYNEQFF. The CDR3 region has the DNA TGTGCCAGCAGTTATAGAGCGGGAGGTTCCTACAATGAGCAGTTCTTC.

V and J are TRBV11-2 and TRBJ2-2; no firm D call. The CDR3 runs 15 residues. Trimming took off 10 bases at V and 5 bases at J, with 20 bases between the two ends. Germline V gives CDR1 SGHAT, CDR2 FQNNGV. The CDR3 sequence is CATQLGRARTGELFF. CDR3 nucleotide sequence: TGTGCCACCCAGCTTGGTCGTGCGAGGACCGGGGAGCTGTTTTTT.

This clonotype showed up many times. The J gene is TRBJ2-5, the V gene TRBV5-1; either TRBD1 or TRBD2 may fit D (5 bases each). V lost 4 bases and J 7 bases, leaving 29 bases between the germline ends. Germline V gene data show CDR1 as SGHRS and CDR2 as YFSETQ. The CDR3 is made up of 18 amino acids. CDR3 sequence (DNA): TGCGCCAGCAGCCGCCGGGGCACCCAAGAGACCCAGTACTTGACCCAGTACTTC. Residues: CASSRRGTQETQYLTQYF. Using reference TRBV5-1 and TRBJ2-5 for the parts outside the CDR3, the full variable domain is KAGVTQTPRYLIKTRGQQVTLSCSPISGHRSVSWYQQTPGQGLQFLFEYFSETQRNKGNFPGRFSGRQFSNSRSEMNVSTLELGDSALYLCASSRRGTQETQYLTQYFGPGTRLLVL.